The 29 T cell receptor beta chains in this list originate from one sample, sequenced in a study of blood T cell repertoires in COVID-19. Profiling relied on immunoSEQ multiplex PCR, and the TCRdb table lists in-frame clones only, not all of them. In the table there are roughly 55,000 clones, 65% to 80% of which are singletons. The sample comprised peripheral blood. These receptors came from a human donor with active or convalescent COVID-19. The donor label of this sample is uncertain.

The chain joins TRBV19 to TRBJ2-3; 8 nucleotides align to TRBD1. Losses at the gene ends were 3 bases for V and 6 bases for J; bases not matched to a gene: 11. CDR1 is LNHDA, CDR2 SQIVND, per germline (reference sequence). CDR3 size: 16 residues. CDR3 amino acids: CASSIRPGTGGDTQYF. The DNA of the CDR3 is TGTGCCAGTAGTATCCGACCGGGGACAGGAGGGGATACGCAGTATTTT.

The chain has TRBV4-1 and TRBJ2-1; a weak D match, TRBD1 (6 bases). The CDR3 covers 18 residues. The V end lost 6 bases, the J end lost 0 bases, and 21 bases lay between the germline ends. Germline V CDR1 and CDR2: MGHRA, YSYEKL. The CDR3 loop is CASSLGRGLGGSYNEQFF. The CDR3, as DNA: TGCGCCAGCAGTCTGGGCAGGGGCTTAGGTGGCTCCTACAATGAGCAGTTCTTC.

CDR3 region: CASSPPQGLNTEAFF. The CDR3 region has the DNA TGTGCCAGCAGCCCCCCCCAGGGCTTGAACACTGAAGCTTTCTTT. This chain connects TRBV3-1 (or the pseudogene TRBV3-2) to TRBJ1-1, with a tentative D call TRBD1 (5 bases). In germline, CDR1 is LGHDT, CDR2 YNNKEL (reference sequence). V was clipped by 4 bases and J by 0 bases, with 12 bases between them. The CDR3 contains 15 residues.

The chain links TRBV5-6 to TRBJ2-7; 7 bases are a match to TRBD2. Germline lookup yields CDR1 SGHDT and CDR2 YYEEEE. V shed 3 bases, J shed 9 bases, and the junction held 6 bases outside the gene matches. CDR3 size: 12 residues. The CDR3 reads CASSSQGGVQYF. CDR3 DNA: TGTGCCAGCAGCTCCCAGGGAGGGGTGCAGTACTTC.

This clone was counted once. The chain links TRBV4-1 to TRBJ1-4; D is possibly TRBD1 (6 bases). Trimming removed 1 base at V and 0 bases at J, with 15 bases between. This CDR3 has 18 amino acids. Germline CDR1 is MGHRA and CDR2 is YSYEKL. This chain's CDR3 is CASSQVFQGSATNEKLFF. The CDR3 nucleotides read TGCGCCAGCAGCCAAGTCTTTCAGGGGTCTGCAACTAATGAAAAACTGTTTTTT.

J is TRBJ1-2 and V is TRBV5-5; TRBD1 might be the D (6 bases). This CDR3 is 16 amino acids long. Trimming left V 0 bases short and J 7 bases short, with 19 bases between. Germline V lookup: CDR1 SGHKS, CDR2 YYEKEE (reference sequence). CDR3 DNA sequence: TGTGCCAGCAGCTTGGATGACAGGCGGTGGGAGGGTGGCTACACCTTC. This gives the protein CASSLDDRRWEGGYTF.

The rearrangement links TRBV7-8 to TRBJ2-2; D is unclear. CDR3 size: 16 residues. In germline, CDR1 is SGHVS, CDR2 FQNEAQ. The V end lost 5 bases, the J end lost 6 bases, and 19 bases lay between the germline ends. The CDR3 DNA is TGTGCCAGCAGCACCCAAGCAAACAGAGTTTCCGGGGAGCTGTTTTTT. Translated, it gives CASSTQANRVSGELFF.

The rearrangement links TRBV25-1 to TRBJ2-7, with a tentative D call TRBD2 (6 bases). V gave up 1 base and J gave up 3 bases, with 16 bases separating them. The CDR3 covers 16 residues. Germline V CDR1 and CDR2: MGHDK, SYGVNS. CDR3 nucleotides: TGTGCCAGCAGTGAATCCAGTCTAGCGAGTTTCTACGAGCAGTACTTC. Translating it yields CASSESSLASFYEQYF.

CDR3 in DNA: TGTGCCAGCAGCTTCAGTCGCGGGAATACGCAGTATTTT. It codes for CASSFSRGNTQYF. The chain uses TRBV7-3 and TRBJ2-3, with D possibly matching TRBD2 (6 bases). CDR3 length equals 13 residues. Per germline, CDR1 SGHTA and CDR2 FQGTGA. With 3 bases removed from V and 7 bases from J, the gap between germline ends came to 11 bases.

This clone was detected only a few times. The V gene is TRBV18, the J gene TRBJ2-1; D perhaps matches TRBD2 (5 bases). Germline CDR1 reads KGHSH; CDR2 reads LQKENI. The CDR3 covers 15 residues. Trimming left V 0 bases short and J 10 bases short, with 16 bases between. The CDR3: CASSPPGRSFVEQFF. The CDR3 nucleotides are TGTGCCAGCTCACCACCGGGGAGATCGTTCGTAGAGCAGTTCTTC.

In its sample, this clone was seen a few times. This chain links TRBV3-1 (or the pseudogene TRBV3-2) with TRBJ1-5; D uncertain. This CDR3 contains 15 residues. With 0 bases removed from V and 2 bases from J, the gap between germline ends came to 8 bases. Germline CDR1 reads LGHDT; CDR2 reads YNNKEL (reference sequence). Here the CDR3 reads CASSQDNTGNQPQHF. The DNA for the CDR3 is TGTGCCAGCAGCCAAGATAATACAGGCAATCAGCCCCAGCATTTT.

The genes are TRBV11-3 and TRBJ2-1; D is ambiguous. The CDR3 is 13 residues long. V lost 5 bases and J 8 bases, leaving 13 bases between the germline ends. Germline CDR1 SGHNT, CDR2 YENEEA. In DNA form, the CDR3 reads TGTGCCAGCAGCCTAAACCTTGGGCATGAGCAGTTCTTC. Its protein is CASSLNLGHEQFF. Full variable domain (remainder filled in from reference TRBV11-3 and TRBJ2-1): EAGVVQSPRYKIIEKKQPVAFWCNPISGHNTLYWYLQNLGQGPELLIRYENEEAVDDSQLPKDRFSAERLKGVDSTLKIQPAELGDSAVYLCASSLNLGHEQFFGPGTRLTVL.

This chain joins TRBV6-5 and TRBJ1-1, with 11 bases fitting TRBD1. V lost 7 bases, J lost 4 bases, and 8 bases stayed unmatched. Germline-derived CDR1 and CDR2 are MNHEY and SVGAGI. The CDR3 runs 15 residues. The CDR3 sequence: CASTGQGARVTEAFF. The CDR3 bases are TGTGCCAGCACCGGACAGGGGGCCCGTGTCACTGAAGCTTTCTTT.

The gene calls are TRBV9 and TRBJ2-3, with 9 bases that match TRBD2. Germline trimming cut 4 bases from V and 4 bases from J; bases unmatched to any gene: 16. CDR3 length equals 18 residues. The germline CDR1 and CDR2 sequences are SGDLS and YYNGEE. In DNA form, the CDR3 reads TGTGCCAGCAGCCCCTTCCTTGTCGCGGGAGGGCCTTCAGATACGCAGTATTTT. Protein product: CASSPFLVAGGPSDTQYF.

This clone turned up a few times. The chain employs TRBV3-1 (or the pseudogene TRBV3-2) and TRBJ1-1; TRBD1 agrees at 7 bases. J lost 2 bases, V lost 4 bases, and 7 bases had no gene match. This CDR3 has 15 amino acids. Germline loops: CDR1 LGHDT, CDR2 YNNKEL (reference sequence). The CDR3 is CASSRLTGVNTEAFF. The CDR3 bases are TGTGCCAGCAGCCGACTAACAGGGGTTAACACTGAAGCTTTCTTT.

This chain connects TRBV5-1 to TRBJ2-2; 7 bases match TRBD1. Germline V gives CDR1 SGHRS, CDR2 YFSETQ. The CDR3 sequence is 15 residues long. V shed 6 bases, J shed 9 bases, and the junction held 14 bases outside the gene matches. DNA for the CDR3: TGCGCCAGCACCCAGGGGGTGTCGGCTAGGAGGGAGCTGTTTTTT. Translating it yields CASTQGVSARRELFF.

The chain carries TRBV7-2 and TRBJ1-4, with D possibly matching TRBD1 (5 bases). CDR1 and CDR2 from the germline V gene are SGHTA and FQGNSA. Deletions cut 7 bases from V and 4 bases from J, with 16 bases between. The length of the CDR3 is 15 residues. CDR3 loop: CASKQARGDNEKLFF. CDR3 in DNA: TGTGCCAGCAAACAGGCCCGAGGTGATAATGAAAAACTGTTTTTT.

The chain recombines TRBV7-8 with TRBJ2-7, with D perhaps matching TRBD2 (5 bases). Germline V gene data show CDR1 as SGHVS and CDR2 as FQNEAQ. The CDR3 has 9 amino acids. The CDR3 reads CTGIDEQYF. The DNA of the CDR3 is TGTACGGGAATCGACGAGCAGTACTTC.

This clone has a handful of counts. The chain uses TRBV5-1 and TRBJ1-3; no clear D gene. In germline, CDR1 is SGHRS, CDR2 YFSETQ. The CDR3 extends over 18 amino acids. V was pared by 2 bases and J by 0 bases, with 18 bases between. The CDR3 loop reads CASSFTAVSLDSGNTIYF. CDR3 in DNA: TGCGCCAGCAGCTTTACCGCAGTGTCCCTAGACTCTGGAAACACCATATATTTT. Drawing the rest from reference TRBV5-1 and TRBJ1-3, the complete variable domain is KAGVTQTPRYLIKTRGQQVTLSCSPISGHRSVSWYQQTPGQGLQFLFEYFSETQRNKGNFPGRFSGRQFSNSRSEMNVSTLELGDSALYLCASSFTAVSLDSGNTIYFGEGSWLTVV.

The V call is TRBV25-1, the J call TRBJ2-7; tentative D call: TRBD2 (6 bases). Germline V CDR1 and CDR2: MGHDK, SYGVNS. The CDR3 contains 14 residues. The V end lost 6 bases, the J end lost 2 bases, and 14 bases lay between the germline ends. For the CDR3, the DNA is TGTGCCAGCAGGAGGGAGGCGTTCCCCTACGAGCAGTACTTC. Its protein product is CASRREAFPYEQYF.

This sequence joins TRBV11-2 and TRBJ1-4, with D perhaps matching TRBD1 (5 bases). Between the trimmed V and J ends, which lost 4 bases and 4 bases, there was a span of 10 bases. Germline lookup yields CDR1 SGHAT and CDR2 FQNNGV. The CDR3 has 14 amino acids. In DNA form, the CDR3 reads TGTGCCAGCAGCTGGGCAGGGAATAATGAAAAACTGTTTTTT. Translating it yields CASSWAGNNEKLFF.

The chain uses TRBV4-1 and TRBJ2-2, with D perhaps matching TRBD2 (5 bases). The CDR3 totals 15 residues. V was cut by 4 bases and J by 4 bases, with 13 bases left in between. Germline V gene lookup returns CDR1 MGHRA and CDR2 YSYEKL. The CDR3 DNA is TGCGCCAGCAGCCTAATTGACGGGATCACCGGGGAGCTGTTTTTT. As protein: CASSLIDGITGELFF.

The chain recombines TRBV5-6 with TRBJ1-2; 9 bases align to TRBD1. The CDR3 length is 15 residues. Germline values: CDR1 SGHDT, CDR2 YYEEEE. The J segment lost 4 bases and the V segment lost 2 bases, leaving 6 bases of the junction unmatched. The CDR3 sequence: CASSFPGTGPYGYTF. CDR3 coding DNA: TGTGCCAGCAGCTTTCCCGGGACAGGGCCCTATGGCTACACCTTC.

This clone was seen a single time. The J gene is TRBJ1-5, the V gene TRBV11-2; D gene ambiguous. The length of the CDR3 is 16 residues. The germline gives CDR1 SGHAT, CDR2 FQNNGV. V lost 0 bases to trimming and J lost 2 bases, with 11 bases between them. For the CDR3, the DNA is TGTGCCAGCAGCTTAGAGGCAGGACTGCGCAATCAGCCCCAGCATTTT. Amino acids: CASSLEAGLRNQPQHF.

The DNA of the CDR3 is TGCAGCGCTTCGGACAGGGAAAACTACTATGGCTACACCTTC. Its protein is CSASDRENYYGYTF. The chain links TRBV29-1 to TRBJ1-2; TRBD1 matches at 8 bases. V trimming: 7 bases; J trimming: 3 bases; junction bases outside the gene matches: 10. This CDR3 has 14 amino acids. Germline lookup yields CDR1 SQVTM and CDR2 ANQGSEA.

V usage is TRBV2 and J usage is TRBJ2-7; 13 nucleotides agree with TRBD2. The CDR3 sequence is 14 residues long. V gave up 6 bases and J gave up 6 bases; unmatched junction bases: 5. CDR1 SNHLY and CDR2 FYNNEI come from the germline V gene. The CDR3 nucleotides are TGTGCCAGCAGAGGACTAGCGGGAGTGGGCGAGCAGTACTTC. Translating gives CASRGLAGVGEQYF.

The chain is built from TRBV7-2 and TRBJ1-1; D call uncertain. The germline V gene encodes CDR1 SGHTA and CDR2 FQGNSA. Trimming left V 1 base short and J 6 bases short, with 12 bases between. This CDR3 is 14 amino acids long. Here the CDR3 reads CASSLGAPDSEAFF. The CDR3 bases are TGTGCCAGCAGCTTAGGGGCCCCTGATTCTGAAGCTTTCTTT.

This clone was detected only once. The V and J genes are TRBV4-2 and TRBJ1-6; D remains ambiguous. This CDR3 contains 13 residues. The V gene's germline CDR1 is LGHNA and CDR2 YNFKEQ. V was cut by 8 bases and J by 9 bases, with 14 bases left in between. The DNA for the CDR3 is TGTGCCAGCCGCCTCGGGGTAGGTTCACCCCTCCACTTT. This codes for CASRLGVGSPLHF.

This clone was observed once. The chain combines TRBV11-3 with TRBJ1-2; 9 nucleotides line up with TRBD1. This CDR3 spans 17 amino acids. The ends lost 0 bases at V and 6 bases at J; junction bases unmatched: 11. Germline V gene lookup returns CDR1 SGHNT and CDR2 YENEEA. The CDR3 bases are TGTGCCAGCAGCTTAGATCGCTCGGGTGGACAGGGGCATGGCTACACCTTC. Translating gives CASSLDRSGGQGHGYTF.